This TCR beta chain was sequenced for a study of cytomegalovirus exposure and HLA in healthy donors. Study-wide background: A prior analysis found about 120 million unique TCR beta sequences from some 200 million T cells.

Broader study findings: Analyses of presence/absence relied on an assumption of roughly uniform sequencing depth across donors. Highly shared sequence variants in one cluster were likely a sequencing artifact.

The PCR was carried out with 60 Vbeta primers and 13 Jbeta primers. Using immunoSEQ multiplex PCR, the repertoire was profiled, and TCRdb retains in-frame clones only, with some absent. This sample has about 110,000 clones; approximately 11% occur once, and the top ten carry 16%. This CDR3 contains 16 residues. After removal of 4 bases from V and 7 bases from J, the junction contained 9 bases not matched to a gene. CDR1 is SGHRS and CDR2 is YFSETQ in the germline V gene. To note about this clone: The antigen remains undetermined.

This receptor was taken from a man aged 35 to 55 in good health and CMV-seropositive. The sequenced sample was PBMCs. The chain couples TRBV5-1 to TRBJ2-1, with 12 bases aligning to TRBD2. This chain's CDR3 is CASSVRTSGIGNEQFF. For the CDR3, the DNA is TGCGCCAGCAGCGTCAGGACTAGCGGGATCGGGAATGAGCAGTTCTTC.